This T cell receptor (beta chain) was sequenced during a study of blood T cells in healthy people across ages. Alongside a J-beta primer mix, a sample-barcoded 5' primer served in a second PCR lasting roughly 7 to 11 cycles. TCRdb redid the calling of the 5' RACE reads with MiXCR, one entry per CDR3 protein. The table includes hundreds of thousands of distinct CDR3 sequences, 24% detected once. This CDR3 has 13 residues. V lost 3 bases and J 7 bases, leaving 12 bases between the germline ends. These data were likewise used in another study, on T cells of mothers and their children.

The sequence came from a boy younger than 18 in good health. The V gene is TRBV12-3 or TRBV12-4, the J gene TRBJ2-5, with a tentative D call TRBD2 (5 bases). Sequencing input: blood. This CDR3 reads CASSLEGGGTQYF. DNA for the CDR3: TGTGCCAGCAGTTTGGAAGGAGGAGGGACCCAGTACTTC.